This T cell receptor beta chain was recorded in a study of control samples from healthy donors and cancer patients. The table came from immunoSEQ multiplex PCR; TCRdb's copy has only in-frame clones and leaves some out. The sample comprises some 80,000 clones, almost 95% of which are singletons, and about 5.6% rests with the top ten. CDR1 and CDR2 (germline): LNHDA, SQIVND (reference sequence). The CDR3 is 15 residues long. Trimming left V 0 bases short and J 5 bases short, with 13 bases between. Specimen: blood. V gene TRBV19 combines with J gene TRBJ1-2, with a tentative D call TRBD1 (6 bases). This clonotype originated in a woman aged 55-75 years in good health. CDR3 amino acids: CASSIDRGGFYGYTF. CDR3 sequence (DNA): TGTGCCAGTAGTATAGACAGGGGCGGATTTTATGGCTACACCTTC.